This T cell receptor (beta chain) emerged from a study of T cell responses to AZD1222 COVID-19 vaccine. Notes on this clone: Its matching antigen is unknown.

Per the germline V gene, CDR1 is MNHNY and CDR2 is SVGAGI (reference sequence). Trimming took off 4 bases at V and 7 bases at J, with 13 bases between the two ends. The CDR3 sequence is 13 residues long. Some clones are missing from TCRdb's copy, which holds only in-frame ones; the method was immunoSEQ multiplex PCR. The sample shows fewer than 110,000 clones, about 87% of them seen only once. Study-wide results and caveats: Spike-wide coverage was observed for vaccine-associated CD4 TCRs, with dominant responses at 160-218 and 743-854. Donors were mostly white British, more females; clonal diversity possibly underestimated.

The genes are TRBV6-6 and TRBJ1-2; D perhaps matches TRBD1 (6 bases). The receptor's source is an adult in good health. The specimen comprised peripheral blood, sampled on day 0 of AZD1222 vaccination. CDR3 amino acids: CASSSSGVGGYTF. The CDR3 DNA sequence: TGTGCCAGCAGTTCCTCAGGGGTAGGTGGCTACACCTTC.